Listed here is a single T cell receptor beta chain. As yet, its antigen is unknown. TCRdb re-called the RT-PCR reads with MiXCR, one entry per CDR3 protein. The data show approximately 500,000 distinct CDR3 sequences, 14% seen once. The record originates from a study of response to subunit inactivated influenza vaccine. The CDR3 runs to 17 residues. Germline V CDR1 and CDR2: SGHVS, FNYEAQ. The junction had 11 bases not matched to a gene; V was cut back by 1 base and J by 4 bases. Findings of the study overall: With each seasonal influenza vaccination, the authors suggested, few new T cells are recruited.

This clonotype originated in a man aged 45-60 years who received an inactivated influenza vaccine. This sample comprised PBMCs from blood, obtained about 11 days after vaccination. The chain uses TRBV7-6 and TRBJ2-7; TRBD1 aligns across 9 bases. In nucleotides, the CDR3 is TGTGCCAGCAGCTTAGTTTTTGCGGGACAGGGTGTTTACGAGCAGTACTTC. Its translation: CASSLVFAGQGVYEQYF. Full variable domain (outside the CDR3, taken from reference TRBV7-6 and TRBJ2-7): GAGVSQSPRYKVTKRGQDVALRCDPISGHVSLYWYRQALGQGPEFLTYFNYEAQQDKSGLPNDRFSAERPEGSISTLTIQRTEQRDSAMYRCASSLVFAGQGVYEQYFGPGTRLTVT.